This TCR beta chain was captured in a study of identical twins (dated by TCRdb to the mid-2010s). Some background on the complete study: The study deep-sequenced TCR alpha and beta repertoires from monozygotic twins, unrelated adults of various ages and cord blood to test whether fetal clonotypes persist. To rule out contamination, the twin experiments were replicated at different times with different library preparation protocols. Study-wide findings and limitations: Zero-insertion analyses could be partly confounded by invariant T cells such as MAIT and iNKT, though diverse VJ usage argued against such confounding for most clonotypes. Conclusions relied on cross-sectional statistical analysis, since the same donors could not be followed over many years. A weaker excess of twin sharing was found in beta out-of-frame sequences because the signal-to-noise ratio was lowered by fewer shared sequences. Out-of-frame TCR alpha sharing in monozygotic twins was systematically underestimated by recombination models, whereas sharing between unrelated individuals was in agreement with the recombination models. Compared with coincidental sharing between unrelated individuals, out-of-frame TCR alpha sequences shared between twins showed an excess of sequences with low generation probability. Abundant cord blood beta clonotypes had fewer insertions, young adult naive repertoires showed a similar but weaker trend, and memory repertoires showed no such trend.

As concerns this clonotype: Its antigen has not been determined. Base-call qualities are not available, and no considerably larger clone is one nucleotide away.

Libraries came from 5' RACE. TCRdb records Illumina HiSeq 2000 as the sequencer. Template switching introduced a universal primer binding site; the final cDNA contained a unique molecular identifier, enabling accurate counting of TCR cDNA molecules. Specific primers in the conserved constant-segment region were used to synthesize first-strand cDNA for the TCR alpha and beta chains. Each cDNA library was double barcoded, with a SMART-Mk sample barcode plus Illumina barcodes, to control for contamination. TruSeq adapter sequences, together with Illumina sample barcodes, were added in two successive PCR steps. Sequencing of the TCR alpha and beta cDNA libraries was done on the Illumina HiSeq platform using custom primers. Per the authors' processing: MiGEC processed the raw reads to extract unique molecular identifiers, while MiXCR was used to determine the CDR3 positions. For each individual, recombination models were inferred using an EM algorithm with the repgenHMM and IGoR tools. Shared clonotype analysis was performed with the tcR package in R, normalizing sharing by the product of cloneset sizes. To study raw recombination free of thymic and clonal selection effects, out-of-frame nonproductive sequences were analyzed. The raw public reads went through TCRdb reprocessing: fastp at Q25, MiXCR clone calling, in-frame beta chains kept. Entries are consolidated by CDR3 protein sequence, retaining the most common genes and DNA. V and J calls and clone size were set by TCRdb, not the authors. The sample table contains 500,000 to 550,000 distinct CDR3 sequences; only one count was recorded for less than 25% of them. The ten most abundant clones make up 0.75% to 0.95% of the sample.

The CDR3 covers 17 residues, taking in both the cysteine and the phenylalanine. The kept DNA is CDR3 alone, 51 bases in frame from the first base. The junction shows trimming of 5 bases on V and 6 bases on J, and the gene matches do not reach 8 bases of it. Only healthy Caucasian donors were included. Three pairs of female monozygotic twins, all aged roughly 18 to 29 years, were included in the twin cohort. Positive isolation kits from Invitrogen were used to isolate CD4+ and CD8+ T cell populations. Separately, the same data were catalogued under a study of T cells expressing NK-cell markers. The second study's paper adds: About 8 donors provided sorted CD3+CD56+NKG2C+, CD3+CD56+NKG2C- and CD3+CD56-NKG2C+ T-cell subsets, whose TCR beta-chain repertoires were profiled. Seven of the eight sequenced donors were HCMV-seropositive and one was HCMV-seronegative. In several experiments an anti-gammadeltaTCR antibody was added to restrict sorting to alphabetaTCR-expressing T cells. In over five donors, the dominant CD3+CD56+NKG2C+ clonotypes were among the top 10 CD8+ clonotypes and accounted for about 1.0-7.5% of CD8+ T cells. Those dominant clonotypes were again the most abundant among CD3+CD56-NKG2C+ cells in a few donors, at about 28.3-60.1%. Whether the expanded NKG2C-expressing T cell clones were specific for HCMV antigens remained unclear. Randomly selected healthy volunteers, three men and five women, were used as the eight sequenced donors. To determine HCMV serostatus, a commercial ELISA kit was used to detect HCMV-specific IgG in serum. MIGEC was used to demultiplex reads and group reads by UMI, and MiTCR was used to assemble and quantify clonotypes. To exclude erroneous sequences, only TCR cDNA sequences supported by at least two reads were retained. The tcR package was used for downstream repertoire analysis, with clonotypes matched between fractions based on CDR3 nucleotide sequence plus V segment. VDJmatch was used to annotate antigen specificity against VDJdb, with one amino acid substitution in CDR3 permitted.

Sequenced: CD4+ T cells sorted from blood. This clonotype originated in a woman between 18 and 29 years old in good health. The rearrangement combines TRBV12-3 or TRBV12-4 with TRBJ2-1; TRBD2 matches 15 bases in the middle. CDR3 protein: CASSPWTSGGASNEQFF. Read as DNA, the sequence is TGTGCCAGCAGTCCGTGGACTAGCGGGGGGGCCAGCAATGAGCAGTTCTTC.